Reported below is one T cell receptor (beta chain). Its antigen remains unidentified. The data were taken from a study of cytomegalovirus exposure and HLA in healthy donors. This CDR3 is built from 14 residues. Germline V gene sequence: CDR1 ENHRY, CDR2 SYGVKD. The PCR was carried out with 60 Vbeta primers and 13 Jbeta primers. Here immunoSEQ multiplex PCR was the method, and the copy in TCRdb shows in-frame clones only, minus some. The table has 130,000 to 150,000 clones, around four fifths seen once. Study conclusions and caveats: In a later analysis, a missense DCLRE1C variant was linked to TCR beta V- and J-gene trimming.

The chain carries TRBV10-3 and TRBJ2-5; possibly TRBD1 for D (6 bases). The J call may be faulty, since TRBJ2-7 better matches the DNA end. This TCR was recovered from a male donor in good health and CMV-seronegative. Material: PBMCs. CDR3 amino acids: CAITQGHPFYEQYF. CDR3 coding DNA: TGTGCCATCACTCAGGGACACCCGTTCTACGAGCAGTACTTC.